This note documents a single TCR beta chain sequence. Its target is not known. The CDR3 contains 14 residues. Trimming pared 3 bases from V and 0 bases from J, leaving 8 bases between. Germline lookup yields CDR1 SGHNT and CDR2 YENEEA. This sample was taken from a study of a mutant IDH1 vaccine in newly diagnosed glioma. Time point denoted: week 35, safety follow-up. Doses of 300 ug of mutant IDH1 20-mer peptide were given with topical imiquimod. Profiled with immunoSEQ multiplex PCR; TCRdb holds only in-frame clones, not every one. The sample has around 52,000 clones, 70% to 80% seen once. The sample consisted of PBMCs, taken from a glioma patient whose treatment included an IDH1 peptide vaccine. The V and J genes are TRBV11-3 and TRBJ1-1; D gene uncertain. The receptor comes from a man in his forties with glioma. The CDR3 is CASSLAGLNTEAFF. As DNA, the CDR3 is TGTGCCAGCAGCTTGGCAGGACTGAACACTGAAGCTTTCTTT.